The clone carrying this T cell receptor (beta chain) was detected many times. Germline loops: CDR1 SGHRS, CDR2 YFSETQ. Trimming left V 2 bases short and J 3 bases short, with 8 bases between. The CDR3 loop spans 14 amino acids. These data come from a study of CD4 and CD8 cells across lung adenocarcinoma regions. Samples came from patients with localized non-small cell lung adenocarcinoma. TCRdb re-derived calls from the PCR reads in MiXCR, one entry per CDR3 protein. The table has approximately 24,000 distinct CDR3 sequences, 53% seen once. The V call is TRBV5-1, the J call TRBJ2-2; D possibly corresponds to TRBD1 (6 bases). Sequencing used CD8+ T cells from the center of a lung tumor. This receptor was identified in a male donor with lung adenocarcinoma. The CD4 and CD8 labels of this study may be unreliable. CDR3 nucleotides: TGCGCCAGCAGCTTACAGGGCTACACCGGGGAGCTGTTTTTT. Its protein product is CASSLQGYTGELFF.